The table lists the clone carrying this TCR beta chain with many counts. Its antigen is undetermined. These data originate in a study of molecular identifiers for immune sequencing clone quantification. Study outcomes and limitations: One cell's worth of spiked Jurkat TCR RNA was reportedly detectable among roughly 1 million naive cells. Sharing of a barcode by identical TCR molecules could cause highly expanded clone sizes to be underestimated.

Listed TCR primers, together with previously described methods, were used for the bulk TCR libraries. TCRdb redid the calling of the PCR reads with MiXCR, one entry per CDR3 protein. The table has fewer than 350,000 distinct CDR3 sequences, over 20% seen once. Germline V CDR1 and CDR2: LNHDA, SQIVND (reference sequence). V lost 3 bases and J 4 bases, leaving 7 bases between the germline ends. The CDR3 sequence is 13 residues long. Libraries of naive CD8 T cells were made from about 19,000 to 1,100,000 sorted cells. They used 10%, 30% or 50% RNA. This chain uses TRBV19 with TRBJ2-1; D not certain. This receptor was identified in a human donor in good health. Some libraries in this study had Jurkat cell RNA spiked in. The sample consisted of naive CD8+ T cells from blood, with Jurkat cell RNA spiked in. Subset noted: FACS-sorted CD8+CD4-CCR7+CD45RA+ naive T cells. The CDR3 sequence: CASSIGPYNEQFF. CDR3 bases: TGTGCCAGTAGTATCGGTCCTTACAATGAGCAGTTCTTC.